This TCR beta chain emerged from a study of identical twins. Between the trimmed V and J ends, which lost 4 bases and 3 bases, there was a span of 13 bases. The germline CDR1 and CDR2 sequences are SGHKS and YYEKEE (reference sequence). The CDR3 runs to 15 residues. TCRdb re-called the 5' RACE reads through MiXCR, storing one row per CDR3 protein. In the table there are about 530,000 distinct CDR3 sequences, 20% to 25% of which are singletons. The sample was also reused in another study, on yellow fever vaccine responses in identical twins.

The V and J genes are TRBV5-5 and TRBJ1-4, with D possibly matching TRBD1 (6 bases). The receptor was derived from a woman under 30 in good health. The specimen sequenced was CD4+ T cells sorted from blood. CDR3 nucleotide sequence: TGTGCCAGCAGCATAAGGGGGAAATCTAATGAAAAACTGTTTTTT. It codes for CASSIRGKSNEKLFF.